This TCR beta chain comes out of a study of blood T cells in healthy people across ages. Sample-barcoded 5' priming and a J-beta primer mix drove a second PCR of about 6 to 12 cycles. No fewer than 3 million CDR3-containing paired-end reads came from each sample. TCRdb analysed the 5' RACE reads with MiXCR anew, one entry per CDR3 protein. The sample has roughly 1 million distinct CDR3 sequences; roughly a quarter are singletons. V lost 5 bases to trimming and J lost 6 bases, with 23 bases between them. The CDR3 loop spans 16 amino acids. Another study also made use of these data, one on T cells of mothers and their children. Turning to that study: Samples were provided by three healthy Caucasian mothers and their six children. The overlap seen between related mothers and children slightly exceeded that of unrelated pairs, though not significantly.

This chain joins TRBV12-3 or TRBV12-4 and TRBJ2-7, with D possibly being TRBD1 or TRBD2 (5 bases each). Material: blood. This TCR came from a girl aged 2-15 years in good health. CDR3 nucleotides: TGTGCCAGCAGTCTGGGTTCCGGGACCGCTACCGCCGAGCAGTACTTC. This encodes CASSLGSGTATAEQYF.